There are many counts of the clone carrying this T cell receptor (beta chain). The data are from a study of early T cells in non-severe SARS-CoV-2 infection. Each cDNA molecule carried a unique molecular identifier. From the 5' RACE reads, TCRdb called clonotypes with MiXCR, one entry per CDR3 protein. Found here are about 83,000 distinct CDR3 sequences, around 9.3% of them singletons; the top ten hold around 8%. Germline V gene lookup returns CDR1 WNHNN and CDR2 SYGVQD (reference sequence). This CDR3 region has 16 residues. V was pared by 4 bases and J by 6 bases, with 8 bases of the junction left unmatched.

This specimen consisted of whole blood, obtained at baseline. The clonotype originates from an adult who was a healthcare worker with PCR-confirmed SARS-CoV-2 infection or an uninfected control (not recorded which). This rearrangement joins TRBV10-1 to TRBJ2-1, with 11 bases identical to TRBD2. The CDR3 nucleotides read TGCGCCAGCAGTGTTCCTCGGCTAGCGGGAGGCAATGAGCAGTTCTTC. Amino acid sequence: CASSVPRLAGGNEQFF.